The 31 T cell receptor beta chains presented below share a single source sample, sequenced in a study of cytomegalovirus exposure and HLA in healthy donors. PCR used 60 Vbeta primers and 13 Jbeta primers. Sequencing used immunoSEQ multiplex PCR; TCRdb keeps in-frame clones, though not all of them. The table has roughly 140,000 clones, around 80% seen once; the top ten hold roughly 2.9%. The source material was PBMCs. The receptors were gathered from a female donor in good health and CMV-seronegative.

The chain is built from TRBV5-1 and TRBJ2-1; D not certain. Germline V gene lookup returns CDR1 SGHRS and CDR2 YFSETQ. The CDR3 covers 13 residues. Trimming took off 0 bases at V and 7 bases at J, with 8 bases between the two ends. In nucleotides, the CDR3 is TGCGCCAGCAGCTTGGGGGTACAGAATGAGCAGTTCTTC. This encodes CASSLGVQNEQFF. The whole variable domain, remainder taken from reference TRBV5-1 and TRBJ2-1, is KAGVTQTPRYLIKTRGQQVTLSCSPISGHRSVSWYQQTPGQGLQFLFEYFSETQRNKGNFPGRFSGRQFSNSRSEMNVSTLELGDSALYLCASSLGVQNEQFFGPGTRLTVL.

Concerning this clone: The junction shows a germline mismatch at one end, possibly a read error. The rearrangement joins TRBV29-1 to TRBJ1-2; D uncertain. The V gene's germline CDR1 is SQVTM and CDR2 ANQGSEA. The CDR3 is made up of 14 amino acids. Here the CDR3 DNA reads TGCAGCGTCCCCGGGGAGAACGGTCTAGATGGCTACCCCTTC. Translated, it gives CSVPGENGLDGYPF.

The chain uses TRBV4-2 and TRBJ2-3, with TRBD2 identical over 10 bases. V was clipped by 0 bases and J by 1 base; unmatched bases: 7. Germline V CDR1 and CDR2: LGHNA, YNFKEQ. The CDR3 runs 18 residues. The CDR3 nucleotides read TGTGCCAGCAGCCAAGATATCCTAGCGGGAGAAGGCACAGATACGCAGTATTTT. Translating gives CASSQDILAGEGTDTQYF.

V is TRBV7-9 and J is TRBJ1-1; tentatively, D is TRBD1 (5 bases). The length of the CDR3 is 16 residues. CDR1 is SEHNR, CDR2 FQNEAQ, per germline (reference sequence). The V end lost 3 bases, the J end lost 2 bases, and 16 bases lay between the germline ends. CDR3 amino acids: CASSFDDSFGNTEAFF. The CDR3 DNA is TGTGCCAGCAGCTTTGACGACAGTTTTGGAAACACTGAAGCTTTCTTT.

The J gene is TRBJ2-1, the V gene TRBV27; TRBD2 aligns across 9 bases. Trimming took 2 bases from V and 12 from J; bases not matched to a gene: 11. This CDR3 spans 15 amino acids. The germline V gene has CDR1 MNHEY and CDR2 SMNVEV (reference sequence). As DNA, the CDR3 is TGTGCCAGCAGTTTAGGGGTGGCTAGCGGGATGGGGCAGTTCTTC. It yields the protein CASSLGVASGMGQFF.

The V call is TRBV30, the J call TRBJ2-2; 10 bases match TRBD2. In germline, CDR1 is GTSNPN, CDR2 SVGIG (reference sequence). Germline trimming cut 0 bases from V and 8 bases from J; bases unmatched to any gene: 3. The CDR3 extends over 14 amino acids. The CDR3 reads CAWSVLAGYGELFF. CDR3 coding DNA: TGTGCCTGGAGTGTACTAGCGGGGTATGGGGAGCTGTTTTTT.

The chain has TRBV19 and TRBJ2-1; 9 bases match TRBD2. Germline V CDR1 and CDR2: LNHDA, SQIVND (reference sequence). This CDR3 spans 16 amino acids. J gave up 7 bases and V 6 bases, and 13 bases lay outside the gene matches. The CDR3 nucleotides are TGTGCCAGTAGAACCCGCTCCCTTAGCGGGAGAAATGAGCAGTTCTTC. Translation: CASRTRSLSGRNEQFF.

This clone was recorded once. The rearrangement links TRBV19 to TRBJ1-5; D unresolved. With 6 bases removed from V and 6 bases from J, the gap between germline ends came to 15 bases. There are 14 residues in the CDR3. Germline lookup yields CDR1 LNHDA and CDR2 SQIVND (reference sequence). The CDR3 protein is CASRLSGMSQPQHF. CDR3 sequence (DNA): TGTGCCAGTAGGTTGTCCGGGATGTCTCAGCCCCAGCATTTT.

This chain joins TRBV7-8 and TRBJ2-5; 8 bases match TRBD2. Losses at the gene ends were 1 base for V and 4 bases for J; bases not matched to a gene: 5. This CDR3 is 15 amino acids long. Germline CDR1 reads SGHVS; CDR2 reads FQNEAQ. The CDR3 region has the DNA TGTGCCAGCAGCTTAGTAGGACTAGCCGTAGAGACCCAGTACTTC. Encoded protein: CASSLVGLAVETQYF. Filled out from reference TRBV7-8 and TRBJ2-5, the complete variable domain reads GAGVSQSPRYKVAKRGQDVALRCDPISGHVSLFWYQQALGQGPEFLTYFQNEAQLDKSGLPSDRFFAERPEGSVSTLKIQRTQQEDSAVYLCASSLVGLAVETQYFGPGTRLLVL.

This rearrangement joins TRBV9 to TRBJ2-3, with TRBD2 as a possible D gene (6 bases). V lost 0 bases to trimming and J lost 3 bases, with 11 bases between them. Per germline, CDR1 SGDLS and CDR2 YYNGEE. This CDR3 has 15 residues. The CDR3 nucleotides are TGTGCCAGCAGCGTAGTGGCGAGCGGGACAGATACGCAGTATTTT. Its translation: CASSVVASGTDTQYF.

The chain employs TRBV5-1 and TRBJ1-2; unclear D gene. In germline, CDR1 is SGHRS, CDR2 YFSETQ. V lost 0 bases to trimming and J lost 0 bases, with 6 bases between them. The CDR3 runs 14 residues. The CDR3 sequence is CASSLERANYGYTF. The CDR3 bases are TGCGCCAGCAGCTTGGAGAGAGCTAACTATGGCTACACCTTC. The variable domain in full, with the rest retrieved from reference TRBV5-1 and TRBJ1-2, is KAGVTQTPRYLIKTRGQQVTLSCSPISGHRSVSWYQQTPGQGLQFLFEYFSETQRNKGNFPGRFSGRQFSNSRSEMNVSTLELGDSALYLCASSLERANYGYTFGSGTRLTVV.

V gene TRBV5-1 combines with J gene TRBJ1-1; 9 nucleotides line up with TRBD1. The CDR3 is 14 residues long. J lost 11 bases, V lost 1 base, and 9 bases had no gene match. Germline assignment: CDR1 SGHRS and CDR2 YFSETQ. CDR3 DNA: TGCGCCAGCAGCTTGAATCTACAGGGGGCGAAGGCTTTCTTT. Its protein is CASSLNLQGAKAFF.

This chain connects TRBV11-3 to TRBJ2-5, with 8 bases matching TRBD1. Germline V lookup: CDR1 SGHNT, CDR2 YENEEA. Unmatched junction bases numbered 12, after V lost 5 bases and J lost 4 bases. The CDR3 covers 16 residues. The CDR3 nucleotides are TGTGCCAGCAGCCCCGAGGCCCGGACAGGGAGAGAGACCCAGTACTTC. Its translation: CASSPEARTGRETQYF.

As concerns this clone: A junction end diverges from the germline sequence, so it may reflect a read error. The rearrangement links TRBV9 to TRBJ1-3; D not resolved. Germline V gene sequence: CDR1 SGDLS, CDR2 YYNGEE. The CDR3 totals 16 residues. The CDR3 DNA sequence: TGTGCCAACAGCGCTTCCGGGGTTTTCTCTGGAAACACCATATATTTT. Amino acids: CANSASGVFSGNTIYF.

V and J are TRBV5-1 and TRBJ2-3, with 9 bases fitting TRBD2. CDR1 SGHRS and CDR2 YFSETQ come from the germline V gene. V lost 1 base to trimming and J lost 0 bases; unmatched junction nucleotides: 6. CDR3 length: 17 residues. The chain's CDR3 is CASSLSLAGTSTDTQYF. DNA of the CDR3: TGCGCCAGCAGCTTGAGTCTAGCGGGGACTAGCACAGATACGCAGTATTTT.

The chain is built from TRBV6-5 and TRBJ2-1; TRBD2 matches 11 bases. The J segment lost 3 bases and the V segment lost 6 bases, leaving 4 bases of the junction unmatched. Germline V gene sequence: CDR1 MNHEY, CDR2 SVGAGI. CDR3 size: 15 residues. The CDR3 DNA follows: TGTGCCAGCAGCCCGACTAGCGGGGACTACAATGAGCAGTTCTTC. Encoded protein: CASSPTSGDYNEQFF.

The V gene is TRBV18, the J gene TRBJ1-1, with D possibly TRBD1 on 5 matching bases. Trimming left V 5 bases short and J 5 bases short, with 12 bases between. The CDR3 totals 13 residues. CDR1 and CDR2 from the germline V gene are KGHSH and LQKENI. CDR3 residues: CASSAEEGTEAFF. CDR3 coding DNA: TGTGCCAGCTCAGCAGAGGAGGGGACTGAAGCTTTCTTT. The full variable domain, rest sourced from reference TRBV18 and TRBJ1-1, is NAGVMQNPRHLVRRRGQEARLRCSPMKGHSHVYWYRQLPEEGLKFMVYLQKENIIDESGMPKERFSAEFPKEGPSILRIQQVVRGDSAAYFCASSAEEGTEAFFGQGTRLTVV.

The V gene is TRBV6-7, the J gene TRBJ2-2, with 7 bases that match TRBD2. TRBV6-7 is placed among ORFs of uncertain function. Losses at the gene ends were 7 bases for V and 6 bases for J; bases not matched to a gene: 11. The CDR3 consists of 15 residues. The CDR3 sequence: CASTLWGGRAGELFF. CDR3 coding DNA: TGTGCCAGCACGCTTTGGGGGGGGAGGGCCGGGGAGCTGTTTTTT.

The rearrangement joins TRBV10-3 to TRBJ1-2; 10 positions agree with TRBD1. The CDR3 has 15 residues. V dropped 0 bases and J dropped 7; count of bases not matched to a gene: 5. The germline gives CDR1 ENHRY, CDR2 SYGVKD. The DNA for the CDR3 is TGTGCCATCAGTGAGTCGAGGGGGACAGGGGCTGGCTACACCTTC. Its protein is CAISESRGTGAGYTF.

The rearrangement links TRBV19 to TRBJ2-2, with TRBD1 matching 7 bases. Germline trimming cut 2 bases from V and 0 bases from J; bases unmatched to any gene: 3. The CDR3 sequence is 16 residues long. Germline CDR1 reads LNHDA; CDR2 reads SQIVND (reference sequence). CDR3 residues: CASSIMGQSNTGELFF. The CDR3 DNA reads TGTGCCAGTAGTATAATGGGACAGTCGAACACCGGGGAGCTGTTTTTT.

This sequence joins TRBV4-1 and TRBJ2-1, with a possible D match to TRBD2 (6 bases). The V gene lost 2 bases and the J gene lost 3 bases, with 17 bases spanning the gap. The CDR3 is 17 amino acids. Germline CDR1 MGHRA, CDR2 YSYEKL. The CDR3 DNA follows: TGCGCCAGCAGCCAATACGGCGGGGAGGCCTACTACAATGAGCAGTTCTTC. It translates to CASSQYGGEAYYNEQFF.

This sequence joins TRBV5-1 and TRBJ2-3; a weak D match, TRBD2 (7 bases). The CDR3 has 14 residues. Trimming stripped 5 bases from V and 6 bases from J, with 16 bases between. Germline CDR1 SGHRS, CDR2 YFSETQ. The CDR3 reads CASSPGGAQDTQYF. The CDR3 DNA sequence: TGCGCCAGCAGTCCTGGGGGGGCCCAGGATACGCAGTATTTT. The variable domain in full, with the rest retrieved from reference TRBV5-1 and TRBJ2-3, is KAGVTQTPRYLIKTRGQQVTLSCSPISGHRSVSWYQQTPGQGLQFLFEYFSETQRNKGNFPGRFSGRQFSNSRSEMNVSTLELGDSALYLCASSPGGAQDTQYFGPGTRLTVL.

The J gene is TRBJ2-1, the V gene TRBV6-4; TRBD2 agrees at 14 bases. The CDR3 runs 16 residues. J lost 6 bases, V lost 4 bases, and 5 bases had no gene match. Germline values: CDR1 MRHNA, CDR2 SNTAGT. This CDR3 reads CASSASGTSGGNEQFF. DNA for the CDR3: TGTGCCAGCAGTGCTTCCGGGACTAGCGGGGGCAATGAGCAGTTCTTC.

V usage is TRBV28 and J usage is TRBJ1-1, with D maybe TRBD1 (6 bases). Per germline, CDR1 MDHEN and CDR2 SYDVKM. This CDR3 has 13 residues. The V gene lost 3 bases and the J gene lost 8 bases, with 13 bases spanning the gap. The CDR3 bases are TGTGCCAGCAGTTTTTCCACAGGGTACGAAGCTTTCTTT. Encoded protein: CASSFSTGYEAFF.

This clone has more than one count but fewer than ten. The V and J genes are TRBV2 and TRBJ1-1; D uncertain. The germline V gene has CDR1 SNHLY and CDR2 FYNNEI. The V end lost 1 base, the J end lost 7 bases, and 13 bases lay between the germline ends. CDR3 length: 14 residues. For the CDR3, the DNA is TGTGCCAGCAGTGAAGGGGGAGTGGGAAGTGAAGCTTTCTTT. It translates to CASSEGGVGSEAFF.

CDR3 nucleotides: TGTGCCAGCAGTATGCGATTTAGCGGGGGTCACGGGGAGCTGTTTTTT. Its protein product is CASSMRFSGGHGELFF. The J gene is TRBJ2-2, the V gene TRBV11-3, with 9 bases identical to TRBD2. Germline CDR1 is SGHNT and CDR2 is YENEEA. With V trimmed by 6 bases and J by 7 bases, 12 bases remained unmatched. This CDR3 spans 16 amino acids.

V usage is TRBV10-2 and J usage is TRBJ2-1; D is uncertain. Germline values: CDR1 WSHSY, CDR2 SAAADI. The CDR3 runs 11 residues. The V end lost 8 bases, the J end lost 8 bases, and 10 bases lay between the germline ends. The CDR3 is CASSLFDEQFF. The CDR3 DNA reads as TGCGCCAGCTCCCTTTTTGATGAGCAGTTCTTC.

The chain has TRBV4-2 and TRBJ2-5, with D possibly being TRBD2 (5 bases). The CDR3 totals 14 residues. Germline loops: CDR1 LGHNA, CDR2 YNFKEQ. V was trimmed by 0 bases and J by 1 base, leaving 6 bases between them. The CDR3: CASSQEGAQETQYF. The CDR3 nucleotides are TGTGCCAGCAGCCAAGAGGGAGCCCAAGAGACCCAGTACTTC.

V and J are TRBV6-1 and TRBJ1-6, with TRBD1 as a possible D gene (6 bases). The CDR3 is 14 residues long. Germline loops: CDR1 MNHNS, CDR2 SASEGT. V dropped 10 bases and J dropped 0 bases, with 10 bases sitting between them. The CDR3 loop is CATWTDSYNSPLHF. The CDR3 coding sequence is TGTGCCACCTGGACAGACTCCTATAATTCACCCCTCCACTTT.

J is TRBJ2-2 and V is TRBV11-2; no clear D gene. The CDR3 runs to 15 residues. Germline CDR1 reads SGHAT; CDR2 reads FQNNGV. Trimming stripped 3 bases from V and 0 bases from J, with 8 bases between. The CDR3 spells CASSFLTSNTGELFF. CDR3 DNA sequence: TGTGCCAGCAGCTTTTTGACTTCGAACACCGGGGAGCTGTTTTTT. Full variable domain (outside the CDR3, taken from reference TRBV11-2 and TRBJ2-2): EAGVAQSPRYKIIEKRQSVAFWCNPISGHATLYWYQQILGQGPKLLIQFQNNGVVDDSQLPKDRFSAERLKGVDSTLKIQPAKLEDSAVYLCASSFLTSNTGELFFGEGSRLTVL.

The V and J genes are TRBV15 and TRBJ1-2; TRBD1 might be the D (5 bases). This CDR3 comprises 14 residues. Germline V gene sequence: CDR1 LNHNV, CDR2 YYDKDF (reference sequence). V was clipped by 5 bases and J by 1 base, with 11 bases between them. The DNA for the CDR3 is TGTGCCACCAGCGCAAGACAGCGTAACTATGGCTACACCTTC. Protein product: CATSARQRNYGYTF.